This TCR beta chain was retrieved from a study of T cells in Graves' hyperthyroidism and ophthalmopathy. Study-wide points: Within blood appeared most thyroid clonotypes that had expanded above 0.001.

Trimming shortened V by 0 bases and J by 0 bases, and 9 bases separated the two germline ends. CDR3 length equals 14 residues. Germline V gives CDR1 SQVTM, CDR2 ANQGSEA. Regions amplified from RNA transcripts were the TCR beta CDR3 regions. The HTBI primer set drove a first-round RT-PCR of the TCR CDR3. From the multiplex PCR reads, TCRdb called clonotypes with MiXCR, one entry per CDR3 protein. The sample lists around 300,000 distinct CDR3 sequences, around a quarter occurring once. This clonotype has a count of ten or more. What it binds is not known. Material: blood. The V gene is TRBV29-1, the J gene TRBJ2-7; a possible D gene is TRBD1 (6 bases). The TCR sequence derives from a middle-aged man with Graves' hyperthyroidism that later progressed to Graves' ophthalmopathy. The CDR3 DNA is TGCAGCGTTGAAGACACAGGGACCTCCTACGAGCAGTACTTC. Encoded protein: CSVEDTGTSYEQYF.